The entry below describes one TCR beta chain. RNA extraction gave at least 5 micrograms of total RNA per sample. Alongside a J-beta primer mix, a sample-barcoded 5' primer served in a second PCR lasting 7 to 11 cycles. A single record per CDR3 protein comes from TCRdb applying MiXCR to the 5' RACE reads. This repertoire shows roughly 650,000 distinct CDR3 sequences, roughly 32% found once; its top ten account for approximately 15%. The J segment lost 4 bases and the V segment lost 6 bases, leaving 9 bases of the junction unmatched. The CDR3 totals 16 residues. Germline loops: CDR1 SGHRS, CDR2 YFSETQ. The record originates from a study of blood T cells in healthy people across ages. Study-wide background: Using template switching, researchers captured about one barcoded beta molecule for each two T cells.

The sequence came from a woman older than 75 in good health. The specimen was blood. The genes are TRBV5-1 and TRBJ2-1; 11 bases match TRBD1. CDR3 nucleotides: TGCGCCAGCACCATAGTCGGGACAGGGGGATACAATGAGCAGTTCTTC. Protein product: CASTIVGTGGYNEQFF.